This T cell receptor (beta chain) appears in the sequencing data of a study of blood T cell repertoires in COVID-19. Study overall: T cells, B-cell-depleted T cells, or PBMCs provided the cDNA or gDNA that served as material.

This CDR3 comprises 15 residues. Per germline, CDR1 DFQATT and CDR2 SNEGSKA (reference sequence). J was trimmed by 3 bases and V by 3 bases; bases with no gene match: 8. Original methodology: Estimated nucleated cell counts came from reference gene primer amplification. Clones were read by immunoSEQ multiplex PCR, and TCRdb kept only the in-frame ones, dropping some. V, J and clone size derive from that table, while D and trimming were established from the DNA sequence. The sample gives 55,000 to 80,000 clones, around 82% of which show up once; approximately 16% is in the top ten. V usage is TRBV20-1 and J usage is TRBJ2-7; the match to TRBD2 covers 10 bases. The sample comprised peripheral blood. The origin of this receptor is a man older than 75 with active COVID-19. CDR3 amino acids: CSASNLAGANYEQYF. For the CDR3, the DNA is TGCAGTGCTAGTAATCTAGCGGGGGCCAACTACGAGCAGTACTTC.